These T cell receptor beta chains were read from a single sample in a study of cytomegalovirus exposure and HLA in healthy donors. The data were produced by immunoSEQ multiplex PCR, yet TCRdb's version contains in-frame clones alone and is incomplete. The data include tens of thousands of clones; the top ten clones carry about 5.9%. Sequencing input: PBMCs. Receptors were obtained from a girl aged 5 to 17 in good health and CMV-seropositive. Both conserved end residues are part of each CDR3. Each record gives: J gene, D gene, V gene, CDR3 protein, CDR3 DNA. A D gene is named only where the DNA matches it firmly.

>TRBJ2-5|-|TRBV25-1
CASSEQWETQYF
TGTGCCAGCAGTGAACAGTGGGAGACCCAGTACTTC
>TRBJ2-5|-|TRBV27
CASSLLGQTGVETQYF
TGTGCCAGCAGTTTATTGGGTCAGACGGGGGTGGAGACCCAGTACTTC
>TRBJ2-7|TRBD2|TRBV5-1
CASSLGGGGSYEQYF
TGCGCCAGCAGCTTAGGCGGGGGGGGCTCCTACGAGCAGTACTTC
>TRBJ2-6|-|TRBV9
CASSVVQGLGGANVLTF
TGTGCCAGCAGCGTAGTCCAGGGGTTAGGCGGGGCCAACGTCCTGACTTTC
>TRBJ2-7|-|TRBV5-6
CASSRRMTDSSEQYF
TGTGCCAGCAGCCGACGGATGACAGATTCTTCCGAGCAGTACTTC
>TRBJ2-1|TRBD2|TRBV19
CASKGPGLVEFF
TGTGCCAGTAAGGGGCCGGGACTAGTAGAGTTCTTC
>TRBJ1-2|TRBD1|TRBV4-1
CASSQSGGNSGYTF
TGCGCCAGCAGCCAATCAGGGGGCAATTCTGGCTACACCTTC
>TRBJ1-6|-|TRBV7-9
CASSREVLNSPLHF
TGTGCCAGCAGCCGAGAAGTTTTGAATTCACCCCTCCACTTT
>TRBJ1-4|TRBD1|TRBV5-1
CASSHGTAFNEKLFF
TGCGCCAGCAGCCACGGGACAGCCTTTAATGAAAAACTGTTTTTT
>TRBJ2-1|-|TRBV4-3
CASSPGVSYNEQFF
TGCGCCAGCAGCCCCGGGGTCTCCTACAATGAGCAGTTCTTC
>TRBJ1-4|TRBD1|TRBV2
CASSEDWGQTAEKLFF
TGTGCCAGCAGTGAAGATTGGGGACAGACGGCAGAAAAACTGTTTTTT
>TRBJ1-1|-|TRBV30
CAWSVSRVTEAFF
TGTGCCTGGAGTGTAAGTCGAGTCACTGAAGCTTTCTTT
>TRBJ2-7|TRBD2|TRBV18
CASSSGERGLMNEQYF
TGTGCCAGCTCCTCCGGTGAGCGGGGGTTGATGAACGAGCAGTACTTC
>TRBJ1-2|-|TRBV7-2
CASSLMTGDDGYTF
TGTGCCAGCAGCTTAATGACAGGTGACGATGGCTACACCTTC
>TRBJ1-2|TRBD1|TRBV4-3
CASSQGEGAPRGYTF
TGCGCCAGCAGCCAAGGTGAGGGGGCGCCCCGTGGCTACACCTTC
>TRBJ2-4|-|TRBV9
CASSANRDIGIQYF
TGTGCCAGCAGCGCAAACCGGGACATCGGAATTCAGTACTTC
>TRBJ1-5|TRBD1|TRBV5-6
CASSSWTGPSNQHQHF
TGTGCCAGCAGCTCCTGGACAGGGCCAAGCAATCAGCACCAGCATTTT
>TRBJ1-4|-|TRBV4-2
CASSQEGSLEKLFF
TGTGCCAGCAGCCAAGAGGGCAGTCTTGAAAAACTGTTTTTT
>TRBJ2-5|TRBD2|TRBV28
CASRRAGLALETQYF
TGTGCCAGCAGACGAGCCGGACTAGCTTTGGAGACCCAGTACTTC
>TRBJ1-3|-|TRBV4-3
CASSQDSYSDGNTIYF
TGCGCCAGCAGCCAAGATTCCTACTCTGATGGAAACACCATATATTTT
>TRBJ2-5|TRBD2|TRBV25-1
CASSFGAGGEETQYF
TGTGCCAGCAGTTTTGGAGCGGGGGGGGAAGAGACCCAGTACTTC
>TRBJ2-7|-|TRBV4-1
CASSDRTYEQYF
TGCGCCAGCAGCGACAGAACCTACGAGCAGTACTTC
>TRBJ1-1|-|TRBV29-1
CSGVVTEAFF
TGCAGCGGCGTGGTCACTGAAGCTTTCTTT
>TRBJ2-2|TRBD1|TRBV10-3
CAINPRTGENTGELFF
TGTGCCATCAATCCTCGGACAGGGGAGAACACCGGGGAGCTGTTTTTT
>TRBJ2-5|TRBD2|TRBV9
CASSVGGVGETQYF
TGTGCCAGCAGCGTTGGGGGGGTAGGAGAGACCCAGTACTTC
>TRBJ2-1|TRBD1|TRBV25-1
CASSEGQGAYDEQFF
TGTGCCAGCAGTGAGGGCCAGGGGGCTTACGATGAGCAGTTCTTC
>TRBJ2-1|TRBD1|TRBV11-2
CASSPRMGQGANEQFF
TGTGCCAGCAGCCCACGGATGGGACAGGGGGCCAATGAGCAGTTCTTC
>TRBJ1-2|-|TRBV6-5
CASSYSQNYGYTF
TGTGCCAGCAGTTACTCACAGAACTATGGCTACACCTTC
>TRBJ1-6|TRBD1|TRBV27
CASSFQGVGSPLHF
TGTGCCAGCAGTTTTCAGGGGGTAGGTTCACCCCTCCACTTT
>TRBJ2-7|-|TRBV7-9
CASSLDPSSEEQYF
TGTGCCAGCAGCTTAGACCCTAGCTCGGAGGAGCAGTACTTC
>TRBJ2-7|-|TRBV4-3
CASTISLGLEPYEQYF
TGCGCCAGCACCATTTCCTTGGGGCTAGAGCCCTACGAGCAGTACTTC
>TRBJ2-7|TRBD1|TRBV6-1
CASAQGARAYEQYF
TGTGCCAGCGCCCAGGGGGCGAGGGCCTACGAGCAGTACTTC
>TRBJ1-1|TRBD1|TRBV6-5
CASSYRGQTNTEAFF
TGTGCCAGCAGTTACCGGGGACAGACGAACACTGAAGCTTTCTTT
>TRBJ2-7|-|TRBV7-2
CASSLTGYGTYEQYF
TGTGCCAGCAGCTTAACAGGGTACGGAACCTACGAGCAGTACTTC
>TRBJ2-5|-|TRBV6-5
CASSYSNQGETQYF
TGTGCCAGCAGTTACTCCAATCAGGGGGAGACCCAGTACTTC
>TRBJ2-1|-|TRBV6-5
CASSGRSDNEQFF
TGTGCCAGCAGCGGCAGGTCCGACAATGAGCAGTTCTTC
>TRBJ2-3|TRBD1|TRBV11-3
CASSPGQLSTDTQYF
TGTGCCAGCAGCCCGGGACAGTTGTCAACAGATACGCAGTATTTT
>TRBJ1-3|TRBD1|TRBV6-6
CASSPGQGNTIYF
TGTGCCAGCAGTCCGGGACAGGGAAACACCATATATTTT
>TRBJ2-2|TRBD1|TRBV4-3
CASSQPVTGGTGELFF
TGCGCCAGCAGCCAGCCCGTGACAGGGGGCACCGGGGAGCTGTTTTTT
>TRBJ2-1|TRBD1|TRBV28
CASSPSDRTLATYNEQFF
TGTGCCAGCAGTCCCTCGGACAGGACTCTCGCTACCTACAATGAGCAGTTCTTC
>TRBJ1-2|-|TRBV7-2
CASSLAPGEGYTF
TGTGCCAGCAGCTTAGCGCCGGGGGAAGGCTACACCTTC
>TRBJ2-7|TRBD1|TRBV5-4
CASSRPGRDRDHEQYF
TGTGCCAGCAGCCGGCCAGGCCGGGACAGGGACCACGAGCAGTACTTC